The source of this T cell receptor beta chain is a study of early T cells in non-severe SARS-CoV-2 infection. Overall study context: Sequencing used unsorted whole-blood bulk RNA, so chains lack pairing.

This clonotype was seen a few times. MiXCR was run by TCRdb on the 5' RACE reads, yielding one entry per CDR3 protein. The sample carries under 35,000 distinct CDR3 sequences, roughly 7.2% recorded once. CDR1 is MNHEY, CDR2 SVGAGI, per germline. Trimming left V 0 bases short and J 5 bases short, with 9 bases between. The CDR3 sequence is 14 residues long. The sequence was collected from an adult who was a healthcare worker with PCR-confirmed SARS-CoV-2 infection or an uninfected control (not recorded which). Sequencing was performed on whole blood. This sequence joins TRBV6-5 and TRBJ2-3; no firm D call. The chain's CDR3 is CASSYSMLGDTQYF. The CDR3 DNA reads TGTGCCAGCAGTTACTCGATGCTAGGAGATACGCAGTATTTT.